These 3 T cell receptor beta chains originate from one sample sequenced in a study of blood T cell repertoires in COVID-19. Only in-frame clones appear in the TCRdb table, and some are missing; sequencing was by immunoSEQ multiplex PCR. The data show tens of thousands of clones, 90% seen once. Sequencing was performed on peripheral blood. Receptors originate from a man in his 70s with acute or convalescent COVID-19.

The chain employs TRBV7-9 and TRBJ2-5; D is perhaps TRBD1 (5 bases). Germline values: CDR1 SEHNR, CDR2 FQNEAQ (reference sequence). With 2 bases removed from V and 4 bases from J, the gap between germline ends came to 11 bases. CDR3 size: 14 residues. The CDR3 is CASSLLGAGETQYF. CDR3 bases: TGTGCCAGCAGCTTACTAGGGGCTGGAGAGACCCAGTACTTC.

The chain couples TRBV7-2 to TRBJ2-1, with a possible D match to TRBD2 (6 bases). V was trimmed by 11 bases and J by 6 bases, leaving 14 bases between them. The CDR3 contains 12 residues. Germline lookup yields CDR1 SGHTA and CDR2 FQGNSA. This CDR3 reads CASRRGSNEQFF. The CDR3, as DNA: TGTGCCTCCAGGCGGGGTTCCAATGAGCAGTTCTTC.

This sequence joins TRBV7-2 and TRBJ1-2; possibly TRBD1 for D (6 bases). Germline CDR1 reads SGHTA; CDR2 reads FQGNSA. The CDR3 totals 14 residues. Trimming took 0 bases from V and 3 from J, leaving 8 bases between them. This CDR3 reads CASSLAGADYGYTF. CDR3 nucleotides: TGTGCCAGCAGCTTAGCGGGGGCTGACTATGGCTACACCTTC.